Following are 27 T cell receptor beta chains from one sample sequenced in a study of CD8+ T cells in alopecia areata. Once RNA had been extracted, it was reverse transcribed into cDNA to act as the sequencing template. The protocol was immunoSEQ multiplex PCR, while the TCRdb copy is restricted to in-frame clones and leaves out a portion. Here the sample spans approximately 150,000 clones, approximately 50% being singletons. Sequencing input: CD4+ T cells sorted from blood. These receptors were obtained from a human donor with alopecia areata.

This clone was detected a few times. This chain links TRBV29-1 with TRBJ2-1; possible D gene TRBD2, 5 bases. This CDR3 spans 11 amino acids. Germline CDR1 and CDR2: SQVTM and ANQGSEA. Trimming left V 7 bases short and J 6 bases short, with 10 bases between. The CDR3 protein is CSGGAGNEQFF. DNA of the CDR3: TGCAGCGGGGGAGCCGGCAATGAGCAGTTCTTC.

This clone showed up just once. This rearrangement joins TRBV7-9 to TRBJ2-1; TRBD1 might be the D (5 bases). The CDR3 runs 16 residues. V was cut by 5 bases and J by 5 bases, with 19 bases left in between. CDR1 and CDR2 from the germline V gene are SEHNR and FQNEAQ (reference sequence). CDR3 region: CASSTREFLVHNEQFF. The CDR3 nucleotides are TGTGCCAGCAGCACCAGGGAATTTCTGGTGCACAATGAGCAGTTCTTC.

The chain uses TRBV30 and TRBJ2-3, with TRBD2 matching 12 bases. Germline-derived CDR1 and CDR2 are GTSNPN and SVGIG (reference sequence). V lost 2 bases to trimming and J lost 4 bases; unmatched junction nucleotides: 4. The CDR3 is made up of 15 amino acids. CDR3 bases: TGTGCCTGGAGTAGACTAGCGGGAGTTGCAGATACGCAGTATTTT. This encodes CAWSRLAGVADTQYF.

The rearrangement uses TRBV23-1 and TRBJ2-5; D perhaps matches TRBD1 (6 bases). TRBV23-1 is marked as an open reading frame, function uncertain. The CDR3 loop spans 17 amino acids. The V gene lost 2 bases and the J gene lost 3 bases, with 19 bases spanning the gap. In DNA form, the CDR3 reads TGCGCCAGCAGTCAAACCCACTTCCGGGACACAGAAGAGACCCAGTACTTC. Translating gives CASSQTHFRDTEETQYF.

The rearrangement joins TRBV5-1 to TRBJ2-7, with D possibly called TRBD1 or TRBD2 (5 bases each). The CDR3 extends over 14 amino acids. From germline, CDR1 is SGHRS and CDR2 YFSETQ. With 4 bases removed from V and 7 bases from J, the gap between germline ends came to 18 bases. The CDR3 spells CASSRDGSEGEQYF. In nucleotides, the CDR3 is TGCGCCAGCAGCCGGGACGGCTCCGAGGGGGAGCAGTACTTC.

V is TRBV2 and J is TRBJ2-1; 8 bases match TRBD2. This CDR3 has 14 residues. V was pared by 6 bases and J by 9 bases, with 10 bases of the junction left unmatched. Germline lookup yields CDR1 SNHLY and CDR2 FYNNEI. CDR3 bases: TGTGCCAGCAGCCGAACCGGGACTAGAATTGAGCAGTTCTTC. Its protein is CASSRTGTRIEQFF.

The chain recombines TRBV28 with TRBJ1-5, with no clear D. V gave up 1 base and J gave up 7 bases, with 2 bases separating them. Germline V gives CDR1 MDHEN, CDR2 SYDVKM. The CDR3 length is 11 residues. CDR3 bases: TGTGCCAGCAGTTTATCGCAGCCCCAGCATTTT. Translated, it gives CASSLSQPQHF. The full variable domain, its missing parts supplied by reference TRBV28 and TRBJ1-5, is DVKVTQSSRYLVKRTGEKVFLECVQDMDHENMFWYRQDPGLGLRLIYFSYDVKMKEKGDIPEGYSVSREKKERFSLILESASTNQTSMYLCASSLSQPQHFGDGTRLSIL.

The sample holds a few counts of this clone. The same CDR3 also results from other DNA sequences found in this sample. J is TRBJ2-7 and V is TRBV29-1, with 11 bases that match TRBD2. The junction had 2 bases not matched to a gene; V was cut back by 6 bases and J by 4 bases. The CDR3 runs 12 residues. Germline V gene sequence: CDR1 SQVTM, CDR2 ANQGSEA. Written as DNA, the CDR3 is TGCAGCGTAGGACTAGCGGGTTACGAGCAGTACTTC. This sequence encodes CSVGLAGYEQYF.

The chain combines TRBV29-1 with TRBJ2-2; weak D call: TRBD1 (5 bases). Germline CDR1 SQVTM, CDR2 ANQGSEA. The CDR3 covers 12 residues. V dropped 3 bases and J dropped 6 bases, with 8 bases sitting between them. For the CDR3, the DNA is TGCAGCGTTGACAGGGCCCCCGGGGAGCTGTTTTTT. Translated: CSVDRAPGELFF.

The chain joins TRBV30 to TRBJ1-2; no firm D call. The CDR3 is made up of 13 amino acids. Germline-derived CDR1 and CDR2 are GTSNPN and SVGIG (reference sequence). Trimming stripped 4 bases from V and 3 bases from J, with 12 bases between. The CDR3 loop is CAWNEGSDYGYTF. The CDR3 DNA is TGTGCCTGGAACGAGGGTTCGGACTATGGCTACACCTTC.

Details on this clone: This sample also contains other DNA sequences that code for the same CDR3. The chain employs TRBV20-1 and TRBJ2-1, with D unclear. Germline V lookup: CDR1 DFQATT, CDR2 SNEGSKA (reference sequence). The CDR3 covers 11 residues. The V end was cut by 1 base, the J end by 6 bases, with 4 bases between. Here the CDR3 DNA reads TGCAGTGCTAGAGGGGGCAATGAGCAGTTCTTC. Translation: CSARGGNEQFF.

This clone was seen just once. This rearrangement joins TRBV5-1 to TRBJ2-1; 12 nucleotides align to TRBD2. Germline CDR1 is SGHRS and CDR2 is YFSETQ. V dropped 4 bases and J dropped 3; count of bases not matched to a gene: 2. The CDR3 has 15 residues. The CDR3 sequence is CASSGGLAGYNEQFF. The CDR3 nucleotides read TGCGCCAGCAGCGGGGGACTAGCGGGCTACAATGAGCAGTTCTTC.

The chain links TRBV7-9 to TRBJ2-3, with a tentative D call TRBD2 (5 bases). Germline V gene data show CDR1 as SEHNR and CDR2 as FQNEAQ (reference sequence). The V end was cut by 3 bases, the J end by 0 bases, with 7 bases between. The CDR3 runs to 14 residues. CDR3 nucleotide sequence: TGTGCCAGCAGCTTTAGCGAGAGCACAGATACGCAGTATTTT. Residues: CASSFSESTDTQYF.

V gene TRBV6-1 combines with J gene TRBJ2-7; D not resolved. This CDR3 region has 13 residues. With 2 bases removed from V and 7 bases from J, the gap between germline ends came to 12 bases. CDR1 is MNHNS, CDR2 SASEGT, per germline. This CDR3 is CASSEPGLREQYF. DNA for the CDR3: TGTGCCAGCAGTGAACCGGGCCTACGAGAGCAGTACTTC.

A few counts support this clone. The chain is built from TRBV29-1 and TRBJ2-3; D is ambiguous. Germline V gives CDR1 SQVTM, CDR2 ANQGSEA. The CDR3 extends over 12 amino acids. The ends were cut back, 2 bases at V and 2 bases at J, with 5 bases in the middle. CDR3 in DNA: TGCAGCGTTGAACAATCCACAGATACGCAGTATTTT. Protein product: CSVEQSTDTQYF.

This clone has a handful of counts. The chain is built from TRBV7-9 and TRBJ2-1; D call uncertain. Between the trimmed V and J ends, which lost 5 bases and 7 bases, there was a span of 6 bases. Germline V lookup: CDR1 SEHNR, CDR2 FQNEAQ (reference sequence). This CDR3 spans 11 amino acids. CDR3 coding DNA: TGTGCCAGCAGCCCCCAAAATGAGCAGTTCTTC. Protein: CASSPQNEQFF.

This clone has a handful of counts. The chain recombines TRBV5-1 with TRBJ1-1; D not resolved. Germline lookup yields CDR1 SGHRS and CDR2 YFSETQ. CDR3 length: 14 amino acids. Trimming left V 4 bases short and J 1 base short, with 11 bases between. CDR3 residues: CASSAFLGNTEAFF. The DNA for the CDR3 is TGCGCCAGCAGCGCGTTCCTAGGGAACACTGAAGCTTTCTTT.

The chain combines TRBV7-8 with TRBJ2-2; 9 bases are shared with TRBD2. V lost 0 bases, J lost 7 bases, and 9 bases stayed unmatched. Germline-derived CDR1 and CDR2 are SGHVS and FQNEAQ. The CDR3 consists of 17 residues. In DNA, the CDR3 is TGTGCCAGCAGCTTAGCGCGTCTAGCGGGAACTTACGGGGAGCTGTTTTTT. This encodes CASSLARLAGTYGELFF.

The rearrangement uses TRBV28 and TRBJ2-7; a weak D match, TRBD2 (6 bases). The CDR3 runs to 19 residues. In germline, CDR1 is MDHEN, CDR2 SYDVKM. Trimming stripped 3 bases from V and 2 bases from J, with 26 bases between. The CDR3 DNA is TGTGCCAGCAGTTTTATTCTCGGGCTAGCGCCGATAACAACCTACGAGCAGTACTTC. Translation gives CASSFILGLAPITTYEQYF.

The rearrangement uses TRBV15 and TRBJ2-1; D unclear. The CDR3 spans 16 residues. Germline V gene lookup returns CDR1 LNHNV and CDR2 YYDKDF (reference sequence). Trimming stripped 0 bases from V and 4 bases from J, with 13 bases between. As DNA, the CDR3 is TGTGCCACCAGCAGAGAGAACTGGCCCACTTACAATGAGCAGTTCTTC. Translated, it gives CATSRENWPTYNEQFF.

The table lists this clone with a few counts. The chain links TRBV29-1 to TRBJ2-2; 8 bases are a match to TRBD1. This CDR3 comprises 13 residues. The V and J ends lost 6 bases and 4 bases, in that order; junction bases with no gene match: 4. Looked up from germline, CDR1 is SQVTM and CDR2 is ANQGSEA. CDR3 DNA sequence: TGCAGCGTAGGGACAGGCCCCACCGGGGAGCTGTTTTTT. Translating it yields CSVGTGPTGELFF.

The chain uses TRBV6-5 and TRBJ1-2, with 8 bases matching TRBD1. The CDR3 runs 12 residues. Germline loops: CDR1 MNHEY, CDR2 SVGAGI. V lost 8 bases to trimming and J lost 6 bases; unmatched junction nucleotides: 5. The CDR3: CASSDRGHGYTF. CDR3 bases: TGTGCCAGCTCCGACAGGGGCCATGGCTACACCTTC.

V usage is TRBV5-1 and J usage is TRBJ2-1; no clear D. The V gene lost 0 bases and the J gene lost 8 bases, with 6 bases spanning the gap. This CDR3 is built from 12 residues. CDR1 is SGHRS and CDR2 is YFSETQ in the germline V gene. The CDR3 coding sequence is TGCGCCAGCAGCTTGGTGCAGTATGAGCAGTTCTTC. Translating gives CASSLVQYEQFF.

In DNA form, the CDR3 reads TGCAGCGTTGATCTGGAAAACTATGGCTACACCTTC. It encodes CSVDLENYGYTF. The chain couples TRBV29-1 to TRBJ1-2; D is undetermined. Germline V lookup: CDR1 SQVTM, CDR2 ANQGSEA. The CDR3 extends over 12 amino acids. V lost 3 bases and J 2 bases, leaving 7 bases between the germline ends. Based on the CDR3 plus reference TRBV29-1 and TRBJ1-2, the full variable domain is SAVISQKPSRDICQRGTSLTIQCQVDSQVTMMFWYRQQPGQSLTLIATANQGSEATYESGFVIDKFPISRPNLTFSTLTVSNMSPEDSSIYLCSVDLENYGYTFGSGTRLTVV.

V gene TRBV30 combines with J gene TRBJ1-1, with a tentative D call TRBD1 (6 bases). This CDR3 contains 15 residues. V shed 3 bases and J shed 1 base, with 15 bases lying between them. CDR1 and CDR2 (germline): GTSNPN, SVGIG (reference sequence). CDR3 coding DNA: TGTGCCTGGAGCGGACCCGGGGGCAGGAACACTGAAGCTTTCTTT. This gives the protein CAWSGPGGRNTEAFF.

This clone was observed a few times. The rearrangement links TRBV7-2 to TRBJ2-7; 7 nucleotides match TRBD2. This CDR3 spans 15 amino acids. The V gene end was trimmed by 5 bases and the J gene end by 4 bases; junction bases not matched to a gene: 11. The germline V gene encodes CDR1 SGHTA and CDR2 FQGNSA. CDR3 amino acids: CASSPEGLRDYEQYF. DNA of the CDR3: TGTGCCAGCAGCCCCGAGGGACTAAGGGATTACGAGCAGTACTTC.

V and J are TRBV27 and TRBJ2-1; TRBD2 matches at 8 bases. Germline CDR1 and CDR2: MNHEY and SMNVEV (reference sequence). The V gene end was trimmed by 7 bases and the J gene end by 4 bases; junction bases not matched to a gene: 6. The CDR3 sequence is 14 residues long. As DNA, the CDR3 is TGTGCCAGCACCCCTGGCGGGAGGTACAATGAGCAGTTCTTC. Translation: CASTPGGRYNEQFF.